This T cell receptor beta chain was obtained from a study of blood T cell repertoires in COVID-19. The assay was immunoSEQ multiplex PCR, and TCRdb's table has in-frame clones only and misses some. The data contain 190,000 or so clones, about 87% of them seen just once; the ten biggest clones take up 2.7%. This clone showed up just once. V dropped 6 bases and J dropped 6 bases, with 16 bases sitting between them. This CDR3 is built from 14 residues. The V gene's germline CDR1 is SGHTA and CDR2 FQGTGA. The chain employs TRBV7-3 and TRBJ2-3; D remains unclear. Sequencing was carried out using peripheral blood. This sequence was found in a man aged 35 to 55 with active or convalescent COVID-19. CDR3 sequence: CASSSRADWDTQYF. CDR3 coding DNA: TGTGCCAGCAGTTCCCGAGCCGACTGGGATACGCAGTATTTT. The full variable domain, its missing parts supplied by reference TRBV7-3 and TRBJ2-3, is GAGVSQTPSNKVTEKGKYVELRCDPISGHTALYWYRQSLGQGPEFLIYFQGTGAADDSGLPNDRFFAVRPEGSVSTLKIQRTERGDSAVYLCASSSRADWDTQYFGPGTRLTVL.